Following are 4 T cell receptor beta chains from one sample sequenced in a study of CXCR3-negative and CXCR3-positive naive CD8 T cells. Overall study findings and caveats: Hydrophobicity of TRB CDR3s was greater in CXCR3-positive naive cells than in CXCR3-negative naive cells.

Through 5' RACE with UMI labels, the TRB cDNA libraries were prepared. TCRdb re-called the 5' RACE reads and shows each CDR3 protein once, DNA omitted. Recorded for this sample: about 89,000 distinct CDR3 sequences. Which antigens these TCRs recognize remains unknown. The sequenced sample was naive CXCR3+ CD8+ T cells from blood. Subset noted: CD45RO-CCR7+CD27+CD95- naive CD8+ T cells expressing CXCR3 (TNR3+). The receptors shown here come from a human donor in good health. Some clones in this sample may be carry-over from other donors' samples.

This chain joins TRBV15 and TRBJ2-4. Germline CDR1 is LNHNV and CDR2 is YYDKDF (reference sequence). The CDR3 extends over 16 amino acids. This CDR3 is CATSRVSTVAKNIQYF.

The rearrangement links TRBV5-1 to TRBJ2-5; the TCRdb D gene call, TRBD1, has no DNA to confirm it. The germline CDR1 and CDR2 sequences are SGHRS and YFSETQ. This CDR3 spans 15 amino acids. This CDR3 is CASSSDRGYGETQYF.

The J gene is TRBJ2-7, the V gene TRBV28; checking the TCRdb D call of TRBD1 is not possible without DNA. Germline V gene data show CDR1 as MDHEN and CDR2 as SYDVKM. The CDR3 is made up of 13 amino acids. CDR3 loop: CASKRGVTYEQYF.

This chain's CDR3 is CASSPEVGWGNEQYF. The rearrangement joins TRBV6-5 to TRBJ2-7; TCRdb reports TRBD1, a call that lacks DNA to check it against. The CDR3 has 15 residues. Germline V lookup: CDR1 MNHEY, CDR2 SVGAGI.